This passage covers 3 T cell receptor beta chains from one sample sequenced in a study of blood T cell repertoires in COVID-19. Clones were read by immunoSEQ multiplex PCR, and TCRdb kept only the in-frame ones, dropping some. The table has about 180,000 clones, nearly 90% seen once. The sample comprised PBMCs or T cells enriched from blood (not recorded which). The source is a woman aged 40 to 50 with acute COVID-19.

A remark on this clone: Other nucleotide sequences in the sample specify the same CDR3. The chain carries TRBV18 and TRBJ2-3; 8 bases line up with TRBD1. The CDR3 runs to 15 residues. V trimming: 3 bases; J trimming: 4 bases; junction bases outside the gene matches: 6. Germline CDR1 and CDR2: KGHSH and LQKENI. The CDR3: CASSPGQGAADTQYF. In DNA, the CDR3 is TGTGCCAGCTCACCCGGGCAGGGGGCGGCAGATACGCAGTATTTT. The variable domain in full, completed from reference TRBV18 and TRBJ2-3, reads NAGVMQNPRHLVRRRGQEARLRCSPMKGHSHVYWYRQLPEEGLKFMVYLQKENIIDESGMPKERFSAEFPKEGPSILRIQQVVRGDSAAYFCASSPGQGAADTQYFGPGTRLTVL.

The chain employs TRBV28 and TRBJ2-5; 11 nucleotides line up with TRBD2. CDR1 is MDHEN, CDR2 SYDVKM, per germline. The CDR3 contains 16 residues. The V segment lost 2 bases and the J segment 1 base; nucleotides outside the gene matches: 3. The CDR3 DNA sequence: TGTGCCAGCAGTTTACAGACTAGCGGGGCCCAAGAGACCCAGTACTTC. Its protein is CASSLQTSGAQETQYF.

In nucleotides, the CDR3 is TGTGCCAGCAGTTTATACCTGGGGAGTAGCAATCAGCCCCAGCATTTT. It is translated as CASSLYLGSSNQPQHF. The chain carries TRBV28 and TRBJ1-5; no clear D. Germline V gene sequence: CDR1 MDHEN, CDR2 SYDVKM. The ends were cut back, 1 base at V and 0 bases at J, with 10 bases in the middle. The CDR3 length is 16 residues.